This T cell receptor beta chain was identified in a study of patients and donors after allogeneic stem cell transplantation. In this sample, this clonotype turned up many times. From the RT-PCR reads, TCRdb called clonotypes with MiXCR, one entry per CDR3 protein. The table shows around 23,000 distinct CDR3 sequences, with 25% to 35% occurring only once. Material for sequencing was blood, either unsorted or a sorted T cell fraction (not recorded which). The sequence derives from a human donor who was either an allogeneic HSCT recipient or a stem cell or donor lymphocyte infusion donor (not recorded which). It is not recorded whose cells these are; they may come from a transplant donor.

This CDR3 reads CASSGPDRGGETQYF. In DNA, the CDR3 is TGTGCCAGCAGCGGGCCGGACAGGGGCGGGGAGACCCAGTACTTC. The chain uses TRBV9 and TRBJ2-5; 9 bases fit TRBD1. V gave up 3 bases and J gave up 5 bases; unmatched junction bases: 8. CDR1 and CDR2 (germline): SGDLS, YYNGEE. The length of the CDR3 is 15 residues.